The 9 T cell receptor beta chains below were found in one sample sequenced in a study of CD8+CD57+ T cells in acquired aplastic anemia. Profiles of TCR beta VDJ and CDR3 were generated from a genomic DNA template. From the reads, TCRdb called clonotypes with MiXCR, one entry per CDR3 protein. In the table there are roughly 61,000 distinct CDR3 sequences, 57% of which are singletons. Previously, flow cytometry had revealed CD8+CD57+ cell expansion in the patients chosen for sequencing. Sequencing was performed on sorted CD4+, CD8+, or CD8+CD57+ T cells (not recorded which) from PBMCs. The receptors come from a human donor with aplastic anemia.

The chain joins TRBV12-3 or TRBV12-4 to TRBJ2-3; D is unresolved. V lost 3 bases and J lost 6, with 7 bases in between. The CDR3 is made up of 12 amino acids. In DNA form, the CDR3 reads TGTGCCAGCAGTTTTGCGACGGATACGCAGTATTTT. As protein: CASSFATDTQYF.

The V gene is TRBV7-9, the J gene TRBJ1-1; the D is unclear. The CDR3 length is 14 residues. V dropped 3 bases and J dropped 1 base, with 9 bases sitting between them. The germline gives CDR1 SEHNR, CDR2 FQNEAQ (reference sequence). CDR3 nucleotides: TGTGCCAGCAGCTTTTTTGGCAGGAACACTGAAGCTTTCTTT. Protein: CASSFFGRNTEAFF.

This chain uses TRBV15 with TRBJ2-7; the D is unclear. CDR1 LNHNV and CDR2 YYDKDF come from the germline V gene (reference sequence). The V gene lost 1 base and the J gene lost 6 bases, with 10 bases spanning the gap. The CDR3 spans 13 residues. In DNA, the CDR3 is TGTGCCACCAGCAGAGTTCAGTTCAGCGAGCAGTACTTC. This gives the protein CATSRVQFSEQYF.

This rearrangement joins TRBV20-1 to TRBJ2-1, with 14 positions matching TRBD2. Per germline, CDR1 DFQATT and CDR2 SNEGSKA (reference sequence). The CDR3 is 14 residues long. The trim removed 3 bases at V and 8 bases at J, leaving 3 bases unmatched. The CDR3 sequence: CSARTSGGVDEQFF. The CDR3, as DNA: TGCAGTGCTAGGACTAGCGGGGGGGTTGATGAGCAGTTCTTC.

This clonotype was detected many times. The V and J genes are TRBV28 and TRBJ1-1; TRBD1 agrees at 7 bases. Germline lookup yields CDR1 MDHEN and CDR2 SYDVKM. J was trimmed by 5 bases and V by 5 bases; bases with no gene match: 8. This CDR3 spans 14 amino acids. DNA of the CDR3: TGTGCCAGCAGTGACTGGACAGGTGGGACTGAAGCTTTCTTT. Its protein product is CASSDWTGGTEAFF.

The chain has TRBV9 and TRBJ2-2; TRBD1 matches at 7 bases. CDR3 size: 15 residues. Losses at the gene ends were 0 bases for V and 6 bases for J; bases not matched to a gene: 5. Germline V lookup: CDR1 SGDLS, CDR2 YYNGEE. In DNA, the CDR3 is TGTGCCAGCAGCGTAGGAGGGACAGTCCCCGGGGAGCTGTTTTTT. It translates to CASSVGGTVPGELFF.

This clonotype was seen repeatedly, ten times or more. The genes are TRBV4-1 and TRBJ2-6, with D uncertain. The CDR3 contains 18 residues. The V and J ends lost 6 bases and 0 bases respectively, with 18 bases between them. Germline V gives CDR1 MGHRA, CDR2 YSYEKL. CDR3: CASSHWVGSFSGANVLTF. In nucleotides, the CDR3 is TGCGCCAGCAGTCATTGGGTAGGCAGTTTCTCTGGGGCCAACGTCCTGACTTTC.

This clonotype was observed a single time. This sequence joins TRBV9 and TRBJ2-1, with 8 bases identical to TRBD2. The V and J ends lost 0 bases and 9 bases, in that order; junction bases with no gene match: 14. This CDR3 has 17 residues. Looked up from germline, CDR1 is SGDLS and CDR2 is YYNGEE. The CDR3 DNA is TGTGCCAGCAGCGTAGAAGCGGGAGACAGTGCGGTTCCTGAGCAGTTCTTC. Residues: CASSVEAGDSAVPEQFF.

The DNA of the CDR3 is TGCAGCGTGAGGTGGGGTTACGAGCAGTACTTC. This translates into CSVRWGYEQYF. V gene TRBV29-1 combines with J gene TRBJ2-7, with unresolved D. CDR1 is SQVTM, CDR2 ANQGSEA, per germline. Trimming pared 6 bases from V and 4 bases from J, leaving 10 bases between. CDR3 size: 11 residues.